This T cell receptor (beta chain) was retrieved from a study of T cell responses to AZD1222 COVID-19 vaccine. Pooling covered second doses at about 4 or about 12 weeks. Clones were read by immunoSEQ multiplex PCR, and TCRdb kept only the in-frame ones, dropping some. The top ten clones hold 1.9% of a sample with around 150,000 clones, roughly 90% of them seen once. For this clone: Its antigen is currently unknown.

Trimming cost V 2 bases and J 3 bases; bases outside gene matches: 4. Germline V gene sequence: CDR1 MNHEY, CDR2 SVGAGI. The CDR3 runs to 16 residues. Study-wide results and caveats: White British donors predominated, females outnumbered males, and clonal diversity was possibly underestimated. The study sampled repertoires only after the peak T cell response. With dominance at 160-218 and 743-854, vaccine-associated CD4 TCRs spanned spike.

The receptor comes from an adult who received the AZD1222 COVID-19 vaccine. The chain couples TRBV6-5 to TRBJ1-6; 7 bases match TRBD1. Specimen: peripheral blood, collected 28 days after the second AZD1222 dose. CDR3 nucleotides: TGTGCCAGCAGTTACGGGACAGCCCTCTATAATTCACCCCTCCACTTT. Translation: CASSYGTALYNSPLHF.